The rows below give T cell receptor beta chains drawn from one sample of a study of blood T cell repertoires in COVID-19. Using immunoSEQ multiplex PCR, the repertoire was profiled, and TCRdb retains in-frame clones only, with some absent. The repertoire includes 250,000 to 300,000 clones, 80% to 95% of them detected once, and around 2.2% sits in the top ten. Sequenced input: peripheral blood. The receptors originated from a young woman with COVID-19, enrolled during active disease. CDR3s leave out the opening cysteine and the closing phenylalanine or tryptophan.

V gene,J gene,CDR3 protein
TRBV11-2,TRBJ1-3,ASSLAPRAYSGNTIY
TRBV9,TRBJ1-6,ASRGQGPNSPLH
TRBV5-6,TRBJ1-3,ASSLTGQSGNTIY
TRBV19,TRBJ2-6,ASSGLLSGANVLT
TRBV5-1,TRBJ1-1,ASRRDRANTEAF
TRBV10-1,TRBJ1-1,ASSWDRGGTEAF
TRBV30,TRBJ1-1,AWGQGSEAF
TRBV12-5,TRBJ2-7,ASGLTGAGGEQY
TRBV19,TRBJ1-6,ASTGTGGGYNSPLH
TRBV7-2,TRBJ1-3,ASSSRALSGNTIY
TRBV29-1,TRBJ2-1,SATGQGNEQF
TRBV24-1,TRBJ2-7,ATSDFRAGTYEQY
TRBV7-3,TRBJ2-7,ASSPTGTSGISSYEQY
TRBV5-6,TRBJ2-1,ASSFTGTSGANEQF
TRBV28,TRBJ1-2,ASSLLGQGNGYT
TRBV4-1,TRBJ1-1,ASSPPLRASTEAF
TRBV5-1,TRBJ2-5,ASSYGQGGQETQY